The sequence of this TCR beta chain was determined in a study of CXCR3-negative and CXCR3-positive naive CD8 T cells. General observations from the study: Comparably high diversity marked both naive subsets, whereas memory CD8+ cells had much lower diversity.

Germline V gene sequence: CDR1 SQVTM, CDR2 ANQGSEA. The CDR3 runs 13 residues. Note on this clonotype: Antigen specificity is unknown.

UMI labels and 5' RACE were used to prepare the TRB cDNA libraries. TCRdb re-called the 5' RACE reads, yielding one record per CDR3 amino acid sequence without DNA. Here the sample table reports fewer than 95,000 distinct CDR3 sequences. The sequence came from a human donor in good health. Some clones in this sample may be carry-over from other donors' samples. The chain employs TRBV29-1 and TRBJ1-2; the TCRdb call, TRBD1, lacks DNA for checking. Sequenced material: naive CXCR3- CD8+ T cells from blood. The subset is: CD45RO-CCR7+CD27+CD95- naive CD8+ T cells lacking CXCR3 (TNR3-). Here the CDR3 reads CSAKLDSRYGYTF.